The 8 T cell receptor beta chains reported below all come from one sample, sequenced in a study of T cell repertoires in cytomegalovirus infection. TCRdb re-derived calls from the reads in MiXCR, one entry per CDR3 protein. The sample has some 180,000 distinct CDR3 sequences; about a sixth are singletons. Sequencing input: CD8+ T cells from PBMCs. These receptors all come from a human donor in good health (CMV status not recorded). Some clones in this sample may be carry-over from other donors' samples.

V gene TRBV7-2 combines with J gene TRBJ2-7; D unresolved. V was pared by 1 base and J by 0 bases, with 13 bases between. This CDR3 spans 16 amino acids. Germline CDR1 is SGHTA and CDR2 is FQGNSA. As DNA, the CDR3 is TGTGCCAGCAGCTTAGATAGCCCCTTCACCTCCTACGAGCAGTACTTC. It encodes CASSLDSPFTSYEQYF.

The chain couples TRBV7-8 to TRBJ1-5; perhaps TRBD1 as D (5 bases). Germline-derived CDR1 and CDR2 are SGHVS and FQNEAQ. The CDR3 consists of 15 residues. Trimming shortened V by 5 bases and J by 7 bases, and 18 bases separated the two germline ends. Here the CDR3 DNA reads TGTGCCAGCAGCCCAAAGGTTGGGGGTTGGCAGCCCCAGCATTTT. As protein: CASSPKVGGWQPQHF.

J is TRBJ2-7 and V is TRBV7-9, with D tentatively TRBD2 (5 bases). The V and J ends lost 0 bases and 0 bases respectively, with 12 bases between them. This CDR3 region has 16 residues. CDR1 and CDR2 from the germline V gene are SEHNR and FQNEAQ (reference sequence). The CDR3: CASSLALSGSSYEQYF. CDR3 coding DNA: TGTGCCAGCAGCTTAGCACTATCGGGGAGCTCCTACGAGCAGTACTTC.

The chain is built from TRBV7-2 and TRBJ1-3, with unresolved D. This CDR3 is 12 amino acids long. V shed 4 bases and J shed 3 bases, with 4 bases lying between them. The germline V gene has CDR1 SGHTA and CDR2 FQGNSA. Here the CDR3 reads CASSSGGNTIYF. CDR3 sequence (DNA): TGTGCCAGCAGCTCGGGTGGAAACACCATATATTTT.

This chain joins TRBV7-9 and TRBJ1-1; no definite D call. The CDR3 is made up of 13 amino acids. From germline, CDR1 is SEHNR and CDR2 FQNEAQ (reference sequence). The V gene lost 4 bases and the J gene lost 8 bases, with 14 bases spanning the gap. The CDR3 reads CASSSPPGREAFF. The DNA of the CDR3 is TGTGCCAGCAGCTCACCCCCCGGGAGAGAAGCTTTCTTT.

The J gene is TRBJ1-1, the V gene TRBV7-2, with D possibly matching TRBD1 (6 bases). Germline V gives CDR1 SGHTA, CDR2 FQGNSA. The CDR3 is 17 residues long. The ends were cut back, 1 base at V and 0 bases at J, with 15 bases in the middle. CDR3 in amino acids: CASSLVGGAGMNTEAFF. For the CDR3, the DNA is TGTGCCAGCAGCTTAGTCGGGGGGGCCGGGATGAACACTGAAGCTTTCTTT.

The rearrangement uses TRBV29-1 and TRBJ2-2; no clear D gene. Germline V CDR1 and CDR2: SQVTM, ANQGSEA. There are 13 residues in the CDR3. V lost 3 bases to trimming and J lost 2 bases, with 7 bases between them. CDR3 sequence: CSVDSSNTGELFF. The CDR3 nucleotides are TGCAGCGTTGACAGTAGTAACACCGGGGAGCTGTTTTTT.

This clonotype has only a few counts. CDR3: CASSLRREAETQYF. The CDR3 nucleotides are TGTGCCAGCAGTTTAAGGAGGGAGGCGGAGACCCAGTACTTC. The chain is built from TRBV12-3 or TRBV12-4 and TRBJ2-5, with TRBD2 as a possible D gene (6 bases). V shed 2 bases and J shed 5 bases, with 12 bases lying between them. The CDR3 length is 14 residues.